What follows are 10 T cell receptor beta chains derived from one specimen sequenced in a study of T cells in Graves' hyperthyroidism and ophthalmopathy (dated by TCRdb to about 2019). The protocol used for the library was multiplex PCR. Data came from an Illumina HiSeq 2000. TCR beta CDR3 regions were amplified from RNA transcripts. The first round of RT-PCR for the TCR CDR3 was performed with the HTBI primer set and the Qiagen OneStep RT-PCR kit. The public reads were reprocessed in TCRdb via fastp at Q25 and MiXCR, keeping in-frame beta chains. Each entry is one CDR3 protein sequence, shown with its most common DNA and genes. The sample table holds hundreds of thousands of distinct CDR3 sequences, of which just over 45% were seen once. About 7.9% of the sample rests with the top ten. Sequencing was carried out using peripheral blood or thyroid tissue (not recorded which). The receptors come from a woman between 18 and 29 years old with Graves' hyperthyroidism. Donor details come from another sample of the same person, matched by shared clones.

This rearrangement joins TRBV7-6 to TRBJ2-7; tentatively, D is TRBD1 or TRBD2 (6 bases each). CDR1 and CDR2 (germline): SGHVS, FNYEAQ. The CDR3 is made up of 13 amino acids. V gave up 8 bases and J gave up 5 bases, with 16 bases separating them. CDR3 nucleotides: TGTGCCAGCTCCTTTGACGGGGGCAACGAGCAGTACTTC. Protein sequence: CASSFDGGNEQYF. Together with reference TRBV7-6 and TRBJ2-7, the CDR3 gives the full variable domain: GAGVSQSPRYKVTKRGQDVALRCDPISGHVSLYWYRQALGQGPEFLTYFNYEAQQDKSGLPNDRFSAERPEGSISTLTIQRTEQRDSAMYRCASSFDGGNEQYFGPGTRLTVT.

This sequence joins TRBV6-1 and TRBJ1-1; the match to TRBD1 covers 7 bases. V lost 6 bases, J lost 2 bases, and 9 bases stayed unmatched. The CDR3 sequence is 15 residues long. Germline values: CDR1 MNHNS, CDR2 SASEGT. The CDR3 nucleotides read TGTGCCAGCAGGGCCGGACAGGCCGTCAACACTGAAGCTTTCTTT. It specifies CASRAGQAVNTEAFF.

The rearrangement joins TRBV25-1 to TRBJ1-1; D remains ambiguous. The V end lost 5 bases, the J end lost 0 bases, and 10 bases lay between the germline ends. CDR3 length: 14 amino acids. Germline lookup yields CDR1 MGHDK and CDR2 SYGVNS. CDR3 region: CASSYHGVNTEAFF. Written as DNA, the CDR3 is TGTGCCAGCAGTTACCATGGGGTGAACACTGAAGCTTTCTTT.

This clonotype was found many times. The chain employs TRBV7-9 and TRBJ1-5; D is unclear. Trimming removed 5 bases at V and 0 bases at J, with 11 bases between. The CDR3 extends over 15 amino acids. Germline CDR1 and CDR2: SEHNR and FQNEAQ (reference sequence). The CDR3 DNA follows: TGTGCCAGCAGCCGGACCAGCGGTAGCAATCAGCCCCAGCATTTT. Translated: CASSRTSGSNQPQHF.

The chain carries TRBV19 and TRBJ2-5, with 9 bases fitting TRBD2. V shed 8 bases, J shed 2 bases, and the junction held 12 bases outside the gene matches. Germline V gives CDR1 LNHDA, CDR2 SQIVND (reference sequence). This CDR3 has 16 amino acids. CDR3 sequence: CASAIGLANYQETQYF. The CDR3 nucleotides read TGTGCCAGTGCCATTGGACTAGCGAATTATCAAGAGACCCAGTACTTC.

This clonotype was observed at least ten times. The V and J genes are TRBV7-8 and TRBJ2-7; maybe TRBD2 (6 bases). Germline V gene lookup returns CDR1 SGHVS and CDR2 FQNEAQ. The CDR3 loop spans 11 amino acids. The ends were cut back, 3 bases at V and 9 bases at J, with 9 bases in the middle. The CDR3 protein is CASSFTGGQYF. The CDR3 DNA reads as TGTGCCAGCAGCTTCACCGGGGGGCAGTACTTC.

This clonotype was counted at least ten times. V and J are TRBV2 and TRBJ2-7; 13 nucleotides line up with TRBD2. This CDR3 is 15 amino acids long. The V segment lost 6 bases and the J segment 2 bases; nucleotides outside the gene matches: 4. Germline V lookup: CDR1 SNHLY, CDR2 FYNNEI. The CDR3 reads CASRGLAGFTYEQYF. The CDR3 DNA is TGTGCCAGCAGGGGACTAGCGGGATTCACCTACGAGCAGTACTTC.

The chain has TRBV27 and TRBJ2-5, with 7 bases identical to TRBD1. TRBJ2-7 matches the DNA end more closely, so the J call is doubtful. CDR3 size: 14 residues. The germline V gene encodes CDR1 MNHEY and CDR2 SMNVEV (reference sequence). For the CDR3, the DNA is TGTGCCAGCAGTTTCTCGACAGGGTATTACGAGCAGTACTTC. Translated: CASSFSTGYYEQYF.

The rearrangement links TRBV20-1 to TRBJ1-5, with D hard to call. CDR3 length equals 15 residues. CDR1 is DFQATT, CDR2 SNEGSKA, per germline (reference sequence). The V and J ends lost 3 bases and 0 bases respectively, with 12 bases between them. CDR3 sequence (DNA): TGCAGTGCTAGGGTAGACACATATAGCAATCAGCCCCAGCATTTT. Its translation: CSARVDTYSNQPQHF.

This chain uses TRBV29-1 with TRBJ1-1, with D maybe TRBD1 (5 bases). V shed 5 bases and J shed 6 bases, with 22 bases lying between them. Germline V CDR1 and CDR2: SQVTM, ANQGSEA. This CDR3 is 15 amino acids long. CDR3 loop: CSVFPSTAGTPEAFF. The CDR3 region has the DNA TGCAGCGTTTTCCCTTCGACAGCCGGAACACCTGAAGCTTTCTTT.